This T cell receptor (beta chain) was sequenced for a study of type 1 regulatory T cells. About the study: T-allo10 is a Tr1-enriched, alloantigen-specific CD4 T cell product made in vitro.

Study results and caveats: Compared with non-Tr1 cells, Tr1 cells showed a narrower TCR repertoire.

This clonotype was detected a few times. Its specificity is unknown. Germline CDR1 is MGHDK and CDR2 is SYGVNS. The CDR3 totals 14 residues. The ends were cut back, 6 bases at V and 7 bases at J, with 13 bases in the middle. MiXCR was run by TCRdb on the reads, yielding one entry per CDR3 protein. The sample lists about 69,000 distinct CDR3 sequences, around 21% seen once, with less than 10% in the top ten. The source is a human donor in good health. The chain employs TRBV25-1 and TRBJ1-6; D not certain. The sample comprised cultured type 1 regulatory T (Tr1) cells, either the whole culture or a sorted fraction (not recorded which). CDR3 residues: CASRQDAKNSPLHF. CDR3 nucleotide sequence: TGTGCCAGCAGACAAGACGCCAAGAATTCACCCCTCCACTTT.